This passage covers 20 T cell receptor beta chains from one sample sequenced in a study of T cells after yellow fever vaccination. TCRdb reprocessed the 5' RACE reads with MiXCR, giving one entry per CDR3 protein. The table lists 350,000 or so distinct CDR3 sequences, roughly 7.5% of them singletons. The input for sequencing was PBMCs, taken roughly 47 days after the first yellow fever vaccination. The receptors come from a man aged 18 to 29 who received the YFV17D yellow fever vaccine.

This clonotype was seen only a few times. The chain combines TRBV11-1 with TRBJ2-3; tentatively, D is TRBD1 (6 bases). Trimming shortened V by 5 bases and J by 1 base, and 16 bases separated the two germline ends. The CDR3 spans 16 residues. Germline assignment: CDR1 SGHAT and CDR2 FQDESV (reference sequence). The CDR3: CASSVRQVSGTDTQYF. The CDR3 DNA reads as TGTGCCAGCAGCGTAAGACAGGTGTCCGGCACAGATACGCAGTATTTT.

The rearrangement links TRBV7-6 to TRBJ1-2; 7 nucleotides line up with TRBD1. Trimming removed 2 bases from V and 3 bases from J; junction bases left unmatched: 6. Germline CDR1 reads SGHVS; CDR2 reads FNYEAQ. The CDR3 extends over 15 amino acids. CDR3 residues: CASSLKPGQDYGYTF. Here the CDR3 DNA reads TGTGCCAGCAGCTTAAAACCTGGACAGGACTATGGCTACACCTTC.

This clonotype has more than one count but fewer than ten. The chain joins TRBV2 to TRBJ2-7; 11 positions match TRBD2. Trimming removed 3 bases from V and 3 bases from J; junction bases left unmatched: 10. Germline CDR1 SNHLY, CDR2 FYNNEI. The CDR3 runs 17 residues. This chain's CDR3 is CASSEGLGTSGGYEQYF. The CDR3 DNA reads as TGTGCCAGCAGTGAGGGACTGGGAACTAGCGGGGGCTACGAGCAGTACTTC.

This chain links TRBV20-1 with TRBJ2-3; 11 bases agree with TRBD2. Germline CDR1 and CDR2: DFQATT and SNEGSKA (reference sequence). V was clipped by 3 bases and J by 5 bases; unmatched bases: 7. The length of the CDR3 is 15 residues. The CDR3 reads CSARKLAGVKDTQYF. DNA for the CDR3: TGCAGTGCTAGGAAACTAGCGGGGGTAAAAGATACGCAGTATTTT.

The genes are TRBV18 and TRBJ2-5; no reliable D call. Trimming removed 2 bases at V and 4 bases at J, with 11 bases between. This CDR3 contains 14 residues. CDR1 is KGHSH and CDR2 is LQKENI in the germline V gene. The CDR3 coding sequence is TGTGCCAGCTCACCAAAGGCGCGGATAGAGACCCAGTACTTC. Amino acids: CASSPKARIETQYF.

This clonotype occurred a few times. The V call is TRBV10-3, the J call TRBJ1-4; 7 nucleotides agree with TRBD1. Trimming at V came to 3 bases and at J to 6 bases, leaving 4 bases not matched to a gene. The CDR3 contains 14 residues. Germline V lookup: CDR1 ENHRY, CDR2 SYGVKD. The CDR3 protein is CAISEAGQDEKLFF. The CDR3 bases are TGTGCCATCAGTGAAGCCGGACAGGATGAAAAACTGTTTTTT.

This chain uses TRBV5-1 with TRBJ1-6; possibly TRBD1 for D (6 bases). The CDR3 is 17 amino acids. CDR1 SGHRS and CDR2 YFSETQ come from the germline V gene. Trimming removed 0 bases at V and 1 base at J, with 11 bases between. The CDR3 coding sequence is TGCGCCAGCAGCTTGGCCGAGGGGGGATCCTATAATTCACCCCTCCACTTT. Translating gives CASSLAEGGSYNSPLHF.

The rearrangement uses TRBV10-3 and TRBJ1-1; the match to TRBD1 covers 8 bases. Unmatched junction bases numbered 14, after V lost 2 bases and J lost 3 bases. Germline V lookup: CDR1 ENHRY, CDR2 SYGVKD. The CDR3 is 18 residues long. CDR3 nucleotide sequence: TGTGCCATCAGTGAGATTAGGACAGGGCGGGAGGTGGACACTGAAGCTTTCTTT. This encodes CAISEIRTGREVDTEAFF.

The sample holds a few counts of this clonotype. The chain couples TRBV20-1 to TRBJ2-3; 7 nucleotides match TRBD2. Per the germline V gene, CDR1 is DFQATT and CDR2 is SNEGSKA (reference sequence). V was clipped by 0 bases and J by 6 bases; unmatched bases: 18. This CDR3 comprises 18 residues. CDR3 amino acids: CSARDQPLWWAGGDTQYF. CDR3 bases: TGCAGTGCTAGAGATCAGCCGTTATGGTGGGCCGGGGGGGATACGCAGTATTTT.

This clonotype has a handful of counts. The chain uses TRBV12-3 or TRBV12-4 and TRBJ2-7; D is possibly TRBD1 (7 bases). This CDR3 is 17 amino acids long. Trimming cost V 3 bases and J 2 bases, with 20 bases left between them. The CDR3 is CASSFSLAGGITYEQYF. For the CDR3, the DNA is TGTGCCAGCAGTTTTAGTTTGGCAGGGGGGATAACCTACGAGCAGTACTTC.

V is TRBV28 and J is TRBJ2-5, with D tentatively TRBD2 (6 bases). The CDR3 is 14 residues long. Germline V gene lookup returns CDR1 MDHEN and CDR2 SYDVKM. Trimming stripped 3 bases from V and 7 bases from J, with 15 bases between. CDR3 region: CASSLEGSAATQYF. DNA of the CDR3: TGTGCCAGCAGTTTGGAGGGGTCGGCAGCGACCCAGTACTTC.

This clonotype was detected many times. V and J are TRBV7-8 and TRBJ2-2; 10 nucleotides match TRBD2. The germline gives CDR1 SGHVS, CDR2 FQNEAQ. V lost 2 bases, J lost 5 bases, and 2 bases stayed unmatched. This CDR3 is built from 15 residues. The CDR3 sequence: CASSLSGGVTGELFF. The DNA for the CDR3 is TGTGCCAGCAGCTTAAGCGGGGGGGTGACCGGGGAGCTGTTTTTT.

In this sample, this clonotype turned up a few times. The chain carries TRBV11-2 and TRBJ1-4; the D is unclear. Trimming left V 3 bases short and J 8 bases short, with 16 bases between. The CDR3 is 15 residues long. The V gene's germline CDR1 is SGHAT and CDR2 FQNNGV. CDR3 in amino acids: CASSFVRLGGEKLFF. CDR3 sequence (DNA): TGTGCCAGCAGCTTTGTGAGGCTCGGTGGCGAAAAACTGTTTTTT.

This chain connects TRBV28 to TRBJ2-3, with TRBD1 as a possible D gene (6 bases). The germline gives CDR1 MDHEN, CDR2 SYDVKM. The ends were cut back, 5 bases at V and 4 bases at J, with 13 bases in the middle. There are 14 residues in the CDR3. The CDR3 DNA reads TGTGCCAGCAGTCCGTTGTGGACAGCAGATACGCAGTATTTT. This sequence encodes CASSPLWTADTQYF.

V usage is TRBV7-2 and J usage is TRBJ2-6; D unresolved. The CDR3 sequence is 13 residues long. Germline CDR1 and CDR2: SGHTA and FQGNSA. Between the trimmed V and J ends, which lost 8 bases and 1 base, there was a span of 6 bases. Here the CDR3 reads CASEGSGANVLTF. CDR3 nucleotide sequence: TGTGCCAGCGAAGGTTCTGGGGCCAACGTCCTGACTTTC.

V gene TRBV25-1 combines with J gene TRBJ1-1, with 7 positions matching TRBD1. The CDR3 spans 14 residues. Germline V lookup: CDR1 MGHDK, CDR2 SYGVNS. V lost 1 base, J lost 3 bases, and 2 bases stayed unmatched. The CDR3 loop reads CASSESQGDTEAFF. CDR3 DNA: TGTGCCAGCAGTGAATCTCAGGGGGACACTGAAGCTTTCTTT.

The V gene is TRBV7-2, the J gene TRBJ1-4, with a tentative D call TRBD1 (5 bases). The CDR3 is made up of 15 amino acids. Between the trimmed V and J ends, which lost 1 base and 8 bases, there was a span of 14 bases. CDR1 and CDR2 (germline): SGHTA, FQGNSA. The CDR3 bases are TGTGCCAGCAGCTTAGAAGGCAGGTGGGGGGAAAAACTGTTTTTT. Protein product: CASSLEGRWGEKLFF. The full variable domain, completed using reference TRBV7-2 and TRBJ1-4, is GAGVSQSPSNKVTEKGKDVELRCDPISGHTALYWYRQSLGQGLEFLIYFQGNSAPDKSGLPSDRFSAERTGGSVSTLTIQRTQQEDSAVYLCASSLEGRWGEKLFFGSGTQLSVL.

The chain combines TRBV10-3 with TRBJ1-2; TRBD1 matches 9 bases. This CDR3 has 15 residues. Germline V gives CDR1 ENHRY, CDR2 SYGVKD. Unmatched junction bases numbered 7, after V lost 4 bases and J lost 4 bases. In nucleotides, the CDR3 is TGTGCCATCAGTGTTCGACAGGGGGAGTTCTATGGCTACACCTTC. Its translation: CAISVRQGEFYGYTF.

V usage is TRBV4-3 and J usage is TRBJ2-6; D is undetermined. V shed 0 bases and J shed 4 bases, with 10 bases lying between them. This CDR3 is 16 amino acids long. CDR1 is LGHNA, CDR2 YSLEER, per germline. The DNA of the CDR3 is TGCGCCAGCAGCCAAGATCTTTCCGGGGGGGCCAACGTCCTGACTTTC. Translation: CASSQDLSGGANVLTF.

This clonotype turned up a few times. The genes are TRBV3-1 and TRBJ1-6; 8 bases agree with TRBD1. This CDR3 has 15 residues. V shed 4 bases, J shed 8 bases, and the junction held 7 bases outside the gene matches. Germline CDR1 LGHDT, CDR2 YNNKEL (reference sequence). The CDR3 DNA is TGTGCCAGCAGCCGGGACAGGCCTATGGATTCACCCCTCCACTTT. It codes for CASSRDRPMDSPLHF.